The present T cell receptor beta chain was sequenced within a study of PD-1 blockade in classical Hodgkin lymphoma. Background on the study: A 3 mg/kg intravenous dose of nivolumab was received by patients every 2 weeks. Study findings and constraints: Reported baseline diversity: healthy donors highest, relapsed/refractory patients lowest. Baseline diversity in complete responders resembled that of newly diagnosed patients.

Libraries were prepared by immunoSEQ multiplex PCR; TCRdb keeps only in-frame clonotypes and omits some of them. The data show some 30,000 clones, approximately 85% seen once. CDR3 length: 13 amino acids. Germline CDR1 and CDR2: MDHEN and SYDVKM. The ends were cut back, 1 base at V and 4 bases at J, with 7 bases in the middle. A remark on this clone: Its antigen is still unknown.

Stated time point: cycle 4 day 1 (C4D1), after 6 weeks of nivolumab. There was relapse after autologous stem cell transplantation in every patient, and there was variation in brentuximab vedotin exposure. Thawed PBMCs yielded CD4+ T cells through magnetic negative selection. Patients showed best responses of complete response, partial response or progressive disease. The receptor was derived from a human donor with classical Hodgkin lymphoma. This chain links TRBV28 with TRBJ1-1; D ambiguous. The source material was CD4+ T cells from blood, sampled before the fourth cycle of nivolumab. The CDR3 here is CASSLLGSTEAFF. CDR3 coding DNA: TGTGCCAGCAGTTTATTAGGGAGCACTGAAGCTTTCTTT.